The 11 T cell receptor beta chains below all came from one sample that was sequenced in a study of cytotoxic CD8 clonotypes in ibrutinib-treated CLL. The assay was immunoSEQ multiplex PCR, and TCRdb's table has in-frame clones only and misses some. The sample includes some 98,000 clones, almost 80% of them seen just once. Sequenced here: PBMCs, sampled after 12 months of ibrutinib treatment. All receptors come from a human donor with chronic lymphocytic leukemia.

The chain carries TRBV19 and TRBJ2-7, with TRBD1 identical over 7 bases. Germline V gene lookup returns CDR1 LNHDA and CDR2 SQIVND (reference sequence). The CDR3 contains 14 residues. With V trimmed by 4 bases and J by 4 bases, 7 bases remained unmatched. The chain's CDR3 is CASSRGQARYEQYF. Written as DNA, the CDR3 is TGTGCCAGTAGTAGAGGACAGGCGCGGTACGAGCAGTACTTC. Full variable domain (missing parts from reference TRBV19 and TRBJ2-7): DGGITQSPKYLFRKEGQNVTLSCEQNLNHDAMYWYRQDPGQGLRLIYYSQIVNDFQKGDIAEGYSVSREKKESFPLTVTSAQKNPTAFYLCASSRGQARYEQYFGPGTRLTVT.

The chain uses TRBV30 and TRBJ2-7; possible D gene TRBD2, 6 bases. Germline V gene data show CDR1 as GTSNPN and CDR2 as SVGIG (reference sequence). Trimming removed 8 bases at V and 7 bases at J, with 18 bases between. The CDR3 spans 12 residues. As DNA, the CDR3 is TGTGCCGCGGGGCAGGGAAATTGGGAGCAGTACTTC. Encoded protein: CAAGQGNWEQYF.

This clone has just a few counts. J is TRBJ1-5 and V is TRBV6-1; D is unresolved. Trimming pared 1 base from V and 0 bases from J, leaving 16 bases between. Germline CDR1 reads MNHNS; CDR2 reads SASEGT. The CDR3 totals 18 residues. For the CDR3, the DNA is TGTGCCAGCAGTGAAGGGTTCCCGGGTGATTATAGCAATCAGCCCCAGCATTTT. Its translation: CASSEGFPGDYSNQPQHF.

The V gene is TRBV15, the J gene TRBJ2-5, with D possibly being TRBD2 (6 bases). Germline V gene lookup returns CDR1 LNHNV and CDR2 YYDKDF (reference sequence). This CDR3 region has 15 residues. V lost 4 bases, J lost 5 bases, and 17 bases lay in between. DNA of the CDR3: TGTGCCACCAGCACATCCACCGGGACTGGGGAGACCCAGTACTTC. Protein sequence: CATSTSTGTGETQYF. Using reference TRBV15 and TRBJ2-5 for the parts outside the CDR3, the full variable domain is DAMVIQNPRYQVTQFGKPVTLSCSQTLNHNVMYWYQQKSSQAPKLLFHYYDKDFNNEADTPDNFQSRRPNTSFCFLDIRSPGLGDTAMYLCATSTSTGTGETQYFGPGTRLLVL.

The chain combines TRBV19 with TRBJ2-3, with D tentatively TRBD1 (5 bases). V was pared by 5 bases and J by 4 bases, with 16 bases between. Per germline, CDR1 LNHDA and CDR2 SQIVND (reference sequence). This CDR3 is 15 amino acids long. CDR3 sequence (DNA): TGTGCCAGTAGTTCTCAGGGTGGATTCGCAGATACGCAGTATTTT. Its protein product is CASSSQGGFADTQYF.

The chain is built from TRBV28 and TRBJ2-1; TRBD2 aligns across 7 bases. The CDR3 contains 14 residues. Germline V gives CDR1 MDHEN, CDR2 SYDVKM. V lost 7 bases to trimming and J lost 4 bases; unmatched junction nucleotides: 7. The CDR3 loop reads CASNTGGLYNEQFF. The CDR3 DNA reads TGTGCCAGCAACACGGGGGGACTATACAATGAGCAGTTCTTC.

The chain uses TRBV7-9 and TRBJ2-5, with 8 nucleotides matching TRBD1. V lost 2 bases to trimming and J lost 5 bases; unmatched junction nucleotides: 7. The CDR3 spans 15 residues. Germline loops: CDR1 SEHNR, CDR2 FQNEAQ (reference sequence). CDR3 sequence reads: CASSLTGGMVETQYF. In nucleotides, the CDR3 is TGTGCCAGCAGCTTAACAGGGGGAATGGTCGAGACCCAGTACTTC.

For the CDR3, the DNA is TGTGCCAGCAGTGAAGGTAAAGGGGCAGGGACGGACGGCTACACCTTC. It specifies CASSEGKGAGTDGYTF. The chain uses TRBV2 and TRBJ1-2; perhaps TRBD1 as D (5 bases). V lost 1 base, J lost 8 bases, and 20 bases lay in between. Germline CDR1 is SNHLY and CDR2 is FYNNEI. The CDR3 runs to 16 residues.

J is TRBJ1-5 and V is TRBV6-5, with unresolved D. CDR3 length: 13 residues. Germline assignment: CDR1 MNHEY and CDR2 SVGAGI. V gave up 5 bases and J gave up 3 bases, with 8 bases separating them. DNA for the CDR3: TGTGCCAGCAGTCGGACTCACAATCAGCCCCAGCATTTT. It codes for CASSRTHNQPQHF.

The chain employs TRBV7-2 and TRBJ2-1; no clear D. Germline V gene sequence: CDR1 SGHTA, CDR2 FQGNSA. Trimming left V 1 base short and J 13 bases short, with 11 bases between. The CDR3 totals 12 residues. The CDR3 nucleotides read TGTGCCAGCAGCTTAGAGCTGGGCAGACAGTTCTTC. Residues: CASSLELGRQFF.

The rearrangement joins TRBV18 to TRBJ2-7; D is undetermined. CDR3 length equals 11 residues. The V end was cut by 5 bases, the J end by 4 bases, with 6 bases between. Per germline, CDR1 KGHSH and CDR2 LQKENI. CDR3 sequence reads: CASSIGYEQYF. The CDR3 coding sequence is TGTGCCAGCTCAATAGGGTACGAGCAGTACTTC.